This record concerns one T cell receptor (beta chain) sequence. Its specificity is unknown. This entry comes from a study of blood T cells in healthy people across ages. This CDR3 comprises 13 residues. Trimming left V 0 bases short and J 6 bases short, with 10 bases between. CDR1 is SGDLS and CDR2 is YYNGEE in the germline V gene. PCR was performed a second time for about 6 to 11 cycles using a sample-barcoded 5' primer and a J-beta primer mix. Every cDNA molecule bore a tag from a template-switch adaptor containing 12 random nucleotides. TCRdb itself ran the 5' RACE reads through MiXCR, one entry per CDR3 protein. The sample has about 500,000 distinct CDR3 sequences, approximately 25% seen once; the top ten hold around 10%. Whole-study findings and limits: Possibly, changes in expanded clonotypes were confounded because donor CMV status was unknown. The authors considered diversity estimates from one million T cells to be underestimates.

The sample was also linked to a second study, of T cells of mothers and their children. As reported in that work: Overlap measured in related mother-child pairs was slightly, non-significantly higher than in unrelated pairs.

The clonotype originates from a boy between 10 and 17 years old in good health. The chain links TRBV9 to TRBJ2-7, with D unresolved. Sequencing used blood. CDR3 DNA: TGTGCCAGCAGCGTAGGGTCCGGGCGCGAGCAGTACTTC. This sequence encodes CASSVGSGREQYF.